Given below is one T cell receptor beta chain in context. Original methodology: Reference gene primer amplification gave estimated nucleated cell counts. This table comes from immunoSEQ multiplex PCR, and its TCRdb copy is limited to in-frame clones, with some not included. V, J and clone size derive from that table, while D and trimming were established from the DNA sequence. The sample has about 68,000 clones; about 83% are singletons. Germline V gene data show CDR1 as LNHDA and CDR2 as SQIVND (reference sequence). This CDR3 is 14 amino acids long. V was clipped by 5 bases and J by 4 bases, with 12 bases between them. The sample belongs to a study of blood T cell repertoires in COVID-19.

The clonotype originates from a human donor in a cohort sampled during active COVID-19. The rearrangement uses TRBV19 and TRBJ1-5, with D possibly matching TRBD1 (5 bases). Source material: peripheral blood. The DNA of the CDR3 is TGTGCCAGTAGTCCCCGACAGCCAAATCAGCCCCAGCATTTT. Protein: CASSPRQPNQPQHF.